This T cell receptor beta chain comes out of a study of response to subunit inactivated influenza vaccine. The CDR3 is 15 residues long. Germline assignment: CDR1 SGDLS and CDR2 YYNGEE. Each CDR3 protein gets one entry after TCRdb re-called the RT-PCR reads with MiXCR. The top ten clones hold roughly 13% of a sample with over 450,000 distinct CDR3 sequences, 10% to 15% of them seen once. Concerning this clonotype itself: At one boundary the junction diverges from the germline segment, which might be a read error.

The rearrangement uses TRBV9 and TRBJ1-6; D ambiguous. The receptor was isolated from a man aged 45 to 65 who received an inactivated influenza vaccine. The material sequenced was PBMCs from blood, taken 45 days after vaccination. The CDR3 loop reads CATPLWFSNNSPLHF. The CDR3 region has the DNA TGTGCCACCCCGCTTTGGTTCTCCAATAATTCACCCCTCCACTTT. The full variable domain, completed using reference TRBV9 and TRBJ1-6, is DSGVTQTPKHLITATGQRVTLRCSPRSGDLSVYWYQQSLDQGLQFLIQYYNGEERAKGNILERFSAQQFPDLHSELNLSSLELGDSALYFCATPLWFSNNSPLHFGNGTRLTVT.